The rows below give T cell receptor beta chains drawn from one sample of a study of vaccination and CD4 T cells after COVID-19. Using its own MiXCR run on the PCR reads, TCRdb lists one record per CDR3 protein. Found here are approximately 24,000 distinct CDR3 sequences, 64% of them singletons; the top ten hold about 4.9%. No antigen has been assigned to these receptors. The sequenced material came from CD4+ T cells from blood, cultured in vitro. These receptors all stem from a human donor who had recovered from COVID-19. Both conserved end residues are part of each CDR3. A D gene is named only where the DNA matches it firmly. Part of the rows lack a size; the others show once, few, many or a class for expanded clones.

D: NA
size: NA
V: TRBV7-8
J: TRBJ2-7
DNA: TGTGCCAGCAGAATGGACAGCCGGGTGAGCGAGCAGTACTTC
CDR3: CASRMDSRVSEQYF

D: NA
size: NA
V: TRBV28
J: TRBJ2-2
DNA: TGTGCCAGCAGTCTCGGGGGCCCTGGGGAGCTGTTTTTT
CDR3: CASSLGGPGELFF

D: NA
size: few
V: TRBV19
J: TRBJ1-5
DNA: TGTGCCAGTGCCCCCGGGGACGCTAACAATCAGCCCCAGCATTTT
CDR3: CASAPGDANNQPQHF

D: TRBD1
size: NA
V: TRBV27
J: TRBJ1-1
DNA: TGTGCCAGCAGGGGATGGGACAGGGGAAACACTGAAGCTTTCTTT
CDR3: CASRGWDRGNTEAFF

D: NA
size: NA
V: TRBV2
J: TRBJ1-5
DNA: TGTGCCAGCAGTGAGGGGGCGCAGGGTCAGCCCCAGCATTTT
CDR3: CASSEGAQGQPQHF

D: TRBD2
size: once
V: TRBV11-2
J: TRBJ2-7
DNA: TGTGCCAGCACCCTAACGGCTAGCGGGAGGTTCTACGAGCAGTACTTC
CDR3: CASTLTASGRFYEQYF

D: NA
size: NA
V: TRBV28
J: TRBJ1-6
DNA: TGTGCCAGCACCCTGGGGTCCTATAATTCACCCCTCCACTTT
CDR3: CASTLGSYNSPLHF

D: TRBD1
size: NA
V: TRBV20-1
J: TRBJ2-1
DNA: TGCAGTGCCCAAAGGGGACAGGGGGGTGGAAATGAGCAGTTCTTC
CDR3: CSAQRGQGGGNEQFF

D: NA
size: NA
V: TRBV2
J: TRBJ2-3
DNA: TGTGCCAGCAGTGGGAGGGTGGGGACAGACACAGATACGCAGTATTTT
CDR3: CASSGRVGTDTDTQYF

D: NA
size: NA
V: TRBV7-2
J: TRBJ2-1
DNA: TGTGCCAGCAGCTACAGAGGGGGTGGGTACAATGAGCAGTTCTTC
CDR3: CASSYRGGGYNEQFF

D: NA
size: NA
V: TRBV24-1
J: TRBJ2-5
DNA: TGTGCCACCAGTGATTTTGGGAGTCCCGGTGGGGAGACCCAGTACTTC
CDR3: CATSDFGSPGGETQYF

D: NA
size: NA
V: TRBV29-1
J: TRBJ1-2
DNA: TGCAGCGTTGTGGTGCACTATGGCTACACCTTC
CDR3: CSVVVHYGYTF

D: TRBD1
size: once
V: TRBV6-1
J: TRBJ2-7
DNA: TGTGCCAGCAGTGAAGGACAGGGGGCCTACGAGCAGTACTTC
CDR3: CASSEGQGAYEQYF

D: NA
size: NA
V: TRBV10-3
J: TRBJ1-5
DNA: TGTGCCATCCGGGACACTTTAAGCAATCAGCCCCAGCATTTT
CDR3: CAIRDTLSNQPQHF

D: TRBD1
size: NA
V: TRBV28
J: TRBJ2-5
DNA: TGTGCCAGCAGCCTACAGGGGCGGGAGACCCAGTACTTC
CDR3: CASSLQGRETQYF

D: NA
size: once
V: TRBV25-1
J: TRBJ2-6
DNA: TGTGCCAGCAGTGATGGGCAGGGGGCCAACGTCCTGACTTTC
CDR3: CASSDGQGANVLTF

D: NA
size: NA
V: TRBV7-9
J: TRBJ1-1
DNA: TGTGCCAGCAGCTCCCGCCGGGGAGGGTCGGTTACAAGCGAAGCTTTCTTT
CDR3: CASSSRRGGSVTSEAFF

D: TRBD2
size: once
V: TRBV7-3
J: TRBJ2-3
DNA: TGTGCCAGCAGCTCGACGGGACTAGCGGGAGAGGCTACAGATACGCAGTATTTT
CDR3: CASSSTGLAGEATDTQYF

D: NA
size: NA
V: TRBV5-1
J: TRBJ2-3
DNA: TGCGCCAGCAGCTTGGCCATAGGAAACACAGATACGCAGTATTTT
CDR3: CASSLAIGNTDTQYF

D: TRBD1
size: NA
V: TRBV4-3
J: TRBJ1-2
DNA: TGCGCCAGCAGCCAAGGTCGGGACAGTGGCTATGGCTACACCTTC
CDR3: CASSQGRDSGYGYTF

D: NA
size: NA
V: TRBV6-5
J: TRBJ2-2
DNA: TGTGCCAGCAGTTCACAGGGAGGGTACGCCGGGGAGCTGTTTTTT
CDR3: CASSSQGGYAGELFF

D: NA
size: NA
V: TRBV20-1
J: TRBJ1-5
DNA: TGCAGTGCTAGAGATGTTAATAGCAATCAGCCCCAGCATTTT
CDR3: CSARDVNSNQPQHF

D: TRBD1
size: few
V: TRBV20-1
J: TRBJ1-2
DNA: TGCAGTGCTAGAGAAAGAGGGACAGGGACCTATGGCTACACCTTC
CDR3: CSARERGTGTYGYTF